One sample yielded the 6 T cell receptor beta chains listed below, sequenced in a study of CD8 T cells in Susac syndrome. Reverse transcription of about 0.45 to 1 ug RNA was performed with random hexamers. Using its own MiXCR run on the immunoSEQ multiplex PCR reads, TCRdb lists one record per CDR3 protein. The sample contains around 120,000 distinct CDR3 sequences, around 94% of which appear only once. Material for sequencing was CD4+ T cells from PBMCs. Every receptor here comes from a human donor with multiple sclerosis.

The chain links TRBV10-3 to TRBJ1-5; D might be TRBD1 (5 bases). The CDR3 runs to 14 residues. Trimming stripped 2 bases from V and 3 bases from J, with 8 bases between. CDR1 ENHRY and CDR2 SYGVKD come from the germline V gene. This chain's CDR3 is CAISEGGSNQPQHF. DNA for the CDR3: TGTGCCATCAGTGAGGGGGGTTCCAATCAGCCCCAGCATTTT.

Regarding this clonotype: The final CDR3 position lacks the conserved phenylalanine or tryptophan, pointing to a likely read error. CDR3: CASSQGDTQYL. Here the CDR3 DNA reads TGTGCCAGCAGCCAAGGGGATACGCAGTATCTT. The chain recombines TRBV12-3 or TRBV12-4 with TRBJ2-3; D unclear. The ends were cut back, 6 bases at V and 6 bases at J, with 7 bases in the middle. The CDR3 runs 11 residues.

The chain combines TRBV3-1 with TRBJ1-1, with D possibly being TRBD1 (5 bases). V was trimmed by 0 bases and J by 4 bases, leaving 6 bases between them. The length of the CDR3 is 13 residues. Germline CDR1 LGHDT, CDR2 YNNKEL (reference sequence). CDR3 loop: CASSQEGATEAFF. The CDR3 DNA is TGTGCCAGCAGCCAAGAAGGGGCCACTGAAGCTTTCTTT.

This chain links TRBV25-1 with TRBJ2-4; a possible D gene is TRBD1 (6 bases). The CDR3 has 14 amino acids. Germline CDR1 is MGHDK and CDR2 is SYGVNS. V lost 0 bases and J lost 6, with 9 bases in between. The CDR3 DNA sequence: TGTGCCAGCAGTGAATATATAGGGGGAAACATTCAGTACTTC. Protein product: CASSEYIGGNIQYF.

This chain links TRBV5-4 with TRBJ1-2; tentatively, D is TRBD1 (5 bases). This CDR3 region has 17 residues. The ends were cut back, 4 bases at V and 0 bases at J, with 19 bases in the middle. Looked up from germline, CDR1 is SGHNT and CDR2 is YYREEE (reference sequence). CDR3 amino acids: CASSGGVRVGTNYGYTF. DNA of the CDR3: TGTGCCAGCAGCGGAGGGGTCCGGGTTGGAACTAACTATGGCTACACCTTC.

The genes are TRBV5-1 and TRBJ1-1, with TRBD1 as a possible D gene (6 bases). CDR3 length equals 13 residues. The V end lost 6 bases, the J end lost 3 bases, and 12 bases lay between the germline ends. The germline V gene encodes CDR1 SGHRS and CDR2 YFSETQ. CDR3 bases: TGCGCCAGCACTGGACCAGGGGACACTGAAGCTTTCTTT. Translating it yields CASTGPGDTEAFF.